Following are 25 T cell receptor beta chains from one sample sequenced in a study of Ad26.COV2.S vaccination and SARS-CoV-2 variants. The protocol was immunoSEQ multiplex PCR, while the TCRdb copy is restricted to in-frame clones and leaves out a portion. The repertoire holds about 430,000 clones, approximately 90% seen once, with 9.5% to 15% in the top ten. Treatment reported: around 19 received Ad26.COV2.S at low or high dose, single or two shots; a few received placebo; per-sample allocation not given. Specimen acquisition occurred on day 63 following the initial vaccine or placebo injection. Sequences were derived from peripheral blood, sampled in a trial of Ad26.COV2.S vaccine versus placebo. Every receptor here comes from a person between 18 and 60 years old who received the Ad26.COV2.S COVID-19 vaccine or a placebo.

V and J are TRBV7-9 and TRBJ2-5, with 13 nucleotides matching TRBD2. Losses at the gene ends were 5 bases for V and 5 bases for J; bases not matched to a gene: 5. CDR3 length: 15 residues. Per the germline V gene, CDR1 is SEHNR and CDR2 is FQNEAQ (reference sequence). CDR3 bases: TGTGCCAGCAGCCTCGGACTAGCGGGAGATGAGACCCAGTACTTC. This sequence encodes CASSLGLAGDETQYF.

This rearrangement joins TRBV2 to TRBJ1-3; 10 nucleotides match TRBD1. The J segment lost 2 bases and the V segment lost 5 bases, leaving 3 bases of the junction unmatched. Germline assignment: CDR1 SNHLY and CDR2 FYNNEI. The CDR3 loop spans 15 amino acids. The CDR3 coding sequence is TGTGCCAGCAGTTTGGACAGGGGGGCTGGAAACACCATATATTTT. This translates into CASSLDRGAGNTIYF.

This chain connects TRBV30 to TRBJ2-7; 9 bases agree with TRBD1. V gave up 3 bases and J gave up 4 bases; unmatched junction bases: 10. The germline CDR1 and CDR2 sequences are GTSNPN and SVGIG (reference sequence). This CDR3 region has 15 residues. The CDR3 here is CAWRDRGRGWYEQYF. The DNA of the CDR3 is TGTGCCTGGAGGGACAGGGGCAGGGGTTGGTACGAGCAGTACTTC.

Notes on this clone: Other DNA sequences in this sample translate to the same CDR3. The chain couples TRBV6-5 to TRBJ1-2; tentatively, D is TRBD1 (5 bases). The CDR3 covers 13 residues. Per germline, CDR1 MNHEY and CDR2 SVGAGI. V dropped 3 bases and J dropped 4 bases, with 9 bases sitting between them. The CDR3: CASSYGGSYGYTF. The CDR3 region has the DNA TGTGCCAGCAGTTATGGGGGTAGCTATGGCTACACCTTC.

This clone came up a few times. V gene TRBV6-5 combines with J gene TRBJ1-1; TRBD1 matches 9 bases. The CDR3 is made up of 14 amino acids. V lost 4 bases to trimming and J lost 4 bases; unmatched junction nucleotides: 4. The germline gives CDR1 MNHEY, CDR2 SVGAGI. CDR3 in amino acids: CASSWDREGTEAFF. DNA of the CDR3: TGTGCCAGCAGTTGGGACAGGGAAGGCACTGAAGCTTTCTTT.

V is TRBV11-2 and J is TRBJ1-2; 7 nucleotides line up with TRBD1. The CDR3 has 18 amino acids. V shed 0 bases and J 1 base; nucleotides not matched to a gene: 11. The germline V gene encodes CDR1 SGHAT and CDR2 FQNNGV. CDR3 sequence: CASSLDGTETNDNYGYTF. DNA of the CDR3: TGTGCCAGCAGCTTAGATGGGACAGAAACCAACGATAACTATGGCTACACCTTC.

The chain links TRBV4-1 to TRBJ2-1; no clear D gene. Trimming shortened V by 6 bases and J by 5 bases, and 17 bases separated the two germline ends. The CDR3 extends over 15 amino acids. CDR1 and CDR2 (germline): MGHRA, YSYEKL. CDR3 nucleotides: TGCGCCAGCAGGACTGTGGGTCGAACAAACAATGAGCAGTTCTTC. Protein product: CASRTVGRTNNEQFF.

CDR3 region: CASSVGAGSNEQFF. CDR3 DNA sequence: TGTGCCAGCAGTGTTGGAGCAGGGAGCAATGAGCAGTTCTTC. The chain uses TRBV25-1 and TRBJ2-1, with D perhaps TRBD1 or TRBD2 (5 bases each). CDR1 is MGHDK and CDR2 is SYGVNS in the germline V gene. CDR3 size: 14 residues. With 4 bases removed from V and 6 bases from J, the gap between germline ends came to 13 bases.

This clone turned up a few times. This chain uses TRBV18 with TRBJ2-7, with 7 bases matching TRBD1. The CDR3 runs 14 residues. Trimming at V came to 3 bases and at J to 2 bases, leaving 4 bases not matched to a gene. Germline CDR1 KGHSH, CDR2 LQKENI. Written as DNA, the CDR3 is TGTGCCAGCTCACCGGCGACAGGGACCTACGAGCAGTACTTC. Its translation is CASSPATGTYEQYF.

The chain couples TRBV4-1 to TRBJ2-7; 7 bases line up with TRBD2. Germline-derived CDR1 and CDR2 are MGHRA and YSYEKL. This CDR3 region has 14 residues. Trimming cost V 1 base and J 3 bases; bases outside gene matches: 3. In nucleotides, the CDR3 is TGCGCCAGCAGCCAAGGGAGCGGGATCTACGAGCAGTACTTC. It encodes CASSQGSGIYEQYF.

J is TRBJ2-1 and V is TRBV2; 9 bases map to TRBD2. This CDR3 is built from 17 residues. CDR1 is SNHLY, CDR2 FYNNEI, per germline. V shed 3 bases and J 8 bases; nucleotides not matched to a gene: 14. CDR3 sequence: CASSDRGRLAAGDEQFF. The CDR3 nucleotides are TGTGCCAGCAGTGACCGGGGACGACTAGCGGCTGGCGATGAGCAGTTCTTC.

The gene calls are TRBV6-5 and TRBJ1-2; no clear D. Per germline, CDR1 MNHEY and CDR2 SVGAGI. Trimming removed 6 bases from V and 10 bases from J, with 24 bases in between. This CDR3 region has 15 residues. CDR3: CASRPLIGRSQDYTF. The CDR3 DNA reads TGTGCCAGCAGACCACTCATCGGCAGGTCTCAAGACTACACCTTC.

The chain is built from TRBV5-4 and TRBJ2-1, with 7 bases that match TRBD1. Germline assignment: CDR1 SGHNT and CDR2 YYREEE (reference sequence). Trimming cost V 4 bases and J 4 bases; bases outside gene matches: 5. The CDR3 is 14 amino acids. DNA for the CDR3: TGTGCCAGCAGCCCCGGGACAGTATACAATGAGCAGTTCTTC. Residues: CASSPGTVYNEQFF.

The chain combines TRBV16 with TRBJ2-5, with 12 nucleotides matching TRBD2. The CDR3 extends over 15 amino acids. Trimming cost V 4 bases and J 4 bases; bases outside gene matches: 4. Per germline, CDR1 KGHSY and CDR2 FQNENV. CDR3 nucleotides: TGTGCCAGCAGCCGACCGGGACTAGCGGGAGAGACCCAGTACTTC. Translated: CASSRPGLAGETQYF.

CDR3 amino acids: CASSQYWTEHTNTEAFF. The CDR3 nucleotides are TGCGCCAGCAGCCAATACTGGACAGAACATACGAACACTGAAGCTTTCTTT. The rearrangement links TRBV4-3 to TRBJ1-1; D is possibly TRBD1 (6 bases). The CDR3 loop spans 17 amino acids. Trimming pared 2 bases from V and 1 base from J, leaving 17 bases between. Looked up from germline, CDR1 is LGHNA and CDR2 is YSLEER.

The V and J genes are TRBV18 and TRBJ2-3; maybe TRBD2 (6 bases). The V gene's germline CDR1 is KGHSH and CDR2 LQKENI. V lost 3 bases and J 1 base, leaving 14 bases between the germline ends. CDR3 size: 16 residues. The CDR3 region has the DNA TGTGCCAGCTCACCCGGAGGGGCGGGCGGCACAGATACGCAGTATTTT. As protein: CASSPGGAGGTDTQYF.

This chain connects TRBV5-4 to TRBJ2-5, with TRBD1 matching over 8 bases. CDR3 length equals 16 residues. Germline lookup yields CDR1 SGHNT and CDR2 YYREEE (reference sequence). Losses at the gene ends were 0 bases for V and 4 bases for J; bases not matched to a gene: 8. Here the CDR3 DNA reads TGTGCCAGCAGCTTGGCCATCGACAGGGGAGGAGAGACCCAGTACTTC. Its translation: CASSLAIDRGGETQYF.

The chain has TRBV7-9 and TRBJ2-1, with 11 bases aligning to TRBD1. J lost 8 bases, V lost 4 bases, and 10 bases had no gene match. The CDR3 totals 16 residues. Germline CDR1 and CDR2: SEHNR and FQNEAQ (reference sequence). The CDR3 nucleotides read TGTGCCAGCAGCTGGACAGGGGGCGCTTATACGGATGAGCAGTTCTTC. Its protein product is CASSWTGGAYTDEQFF.

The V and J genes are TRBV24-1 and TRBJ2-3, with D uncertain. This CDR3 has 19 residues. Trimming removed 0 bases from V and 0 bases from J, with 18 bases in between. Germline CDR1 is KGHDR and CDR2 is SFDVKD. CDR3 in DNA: TGTGCCACCAGTGATTTGCCCCTAAAGTCGACATCAAGCACAGATACGCAGTATTTT. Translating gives CATSDLPLKSTSSTDTQYF.

CDR3 coding DNA: TGTGCCAGCAGCCTTTCTCTTAGCGGGGGAGCCCAGTACTTC. This encodes CASSLSLSGGAQYF. The V and J genes are TRBV7-2 and TRBJ2-5; TRBD2 matches 9 bases. The CDR3 runs 14 residues. The junction had 10 bases not matched to a gene; V was cut back by 5 bases and J by 9 bases. Germline V gives CDR1 SGHTA, CDR2 FQGNSA.

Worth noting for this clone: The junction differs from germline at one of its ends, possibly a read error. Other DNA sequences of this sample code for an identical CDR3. Here the CDR3 DNA reads TGTGCCAGCAGCTTGAATACTGAAGCTTTCTTT. Residues: CASSLNTEAFF. V is TRBV5-6 and J is TRBJ1-1; no clear D. The CDR3 runs to 11 residues. Looked up from germline, CDR1 is SGHDT and CDR2 is YYEEEE. The full variable domain, rest sourced from reference TRBV5-6 and TRBJ1-1, is DAGVTQSPTHLIKTRGQQVTLRCSPKSGHDTVSWYQQALGQGPQFIFQYYEEEERQRGNFPDRFSGHQFPNYSSELNVNALLLGDSALYLCASSLNTEAFFGQGTRLTVV.

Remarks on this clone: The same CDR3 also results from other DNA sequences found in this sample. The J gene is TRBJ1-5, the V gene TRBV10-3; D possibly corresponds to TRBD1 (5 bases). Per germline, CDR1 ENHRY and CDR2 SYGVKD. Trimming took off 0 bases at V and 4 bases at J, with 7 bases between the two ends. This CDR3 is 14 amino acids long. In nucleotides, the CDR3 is TGTGCCATCAGTGAGTCTGGGGGGAATCAGCCCCAGCATTTT. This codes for CAISESGGNQPQHF.

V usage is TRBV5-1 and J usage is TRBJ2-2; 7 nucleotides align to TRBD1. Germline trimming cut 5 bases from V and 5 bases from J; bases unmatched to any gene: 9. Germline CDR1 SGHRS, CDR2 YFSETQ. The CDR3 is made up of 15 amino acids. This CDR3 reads CASRTSTGRTGELFF. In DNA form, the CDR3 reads TGCGCCAGCAGGACTTCGACAGGGCGGACCGGGGAGCTGTTTTTT.

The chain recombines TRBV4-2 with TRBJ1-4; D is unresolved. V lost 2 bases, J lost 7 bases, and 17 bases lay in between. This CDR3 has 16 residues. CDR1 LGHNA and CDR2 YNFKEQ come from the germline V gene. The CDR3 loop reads CASSQPTRGDGEKLFF. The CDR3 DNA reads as TGTGCCAGCAGCCAACCCACCCGAGGTGACGGTGAAAAACTGTTTTTT.

CDR3 amino acids: CSGHQGKGGYTF. The CDR3, as DNA: TGCAGCGGCCATCAGGGGAAGGGTGGCTACACCTTC. V and J are TRBV29-1 and TRBJ1-2, with D perhaps TRBD1 (6 bases). Germline V CDR1 and CDR2: SQVTM, ANQGSEA. The V gene lost 7 bases and the J gene lost 7 bases, with 16 bases spanning the gap. CDR3 size: 12 residues.